These 2 T cell receptor beta chains were sequenced from one sample in a study of PD-1 blockade in classical Hodgkin lymphoma. Profiled with immunoSEQ multiplex PCR; TCRdb holds only in-frame clones, not every one. The data hold around 16,000 clones, with 85% to 90% observed a single time. This sample's time point: newly diagnosed, previously untreated cHL patient sample. Magnetic negative selection of thawed PBMCs was the method by which CD4+ T cells were purified. The sample comprised CD4+ T cells from blood. These receptors were taken from a human donor with classical Hodgkin lymphoma.

The rearrangement links TRBV5-8 to TRBJ1-5; possibly TRBD1 for D (6 bases). V lost 3 bases to trimming and J lost 4 bases, with 14 bases between them. Looked up from germline, CDR1 is SGHTS and CDR2 is YDEGEE. This CDR3 is built from 15 residues. The DNA of the CDR3 is TGTGCCAGCAGCTGGCTTGGGCAGGGGAATCAGCCCCAGCATTTT. It translates to CASSWLGQGNQPQHF. Together with reference TRBV5-8 and TRBJ1-5, the CDR3 gives the full variable domain: EAGVTQSPTHLIKTRGQQATLRCSPISGHTSVYWYQQALGLGLQFLLWYDEGEERNRGNFPPRFSGRQFPNYSSELNVNALELEDSALYLCASSWLGQGNQPQHFGDGTRLSIL.

This clone was detected only a few times. The gene calls are TRBV6-4 and TRBJ1-1, with 8 bases lining up with TRBD1. Trimming took 4 bases from V and 7 from J; bases not matched to a gene: 11. Germline CDR1 reads MRHNA; CDR2 reads SNTAGT. The CDR3 spans 15 residues. As DNA, the CDR3 is TGTGCCAGCAGTGGGAGGACAGGGAGGGGTAATGAAGCTTTCTTT. As protein: CASSGRTGRGNEAFF.